Listed below are T cell receptor beta chains from one sample, sequenced in a study of chemoradiotherapy in HPV16-positive cancers. Here immunoSEQ multiplex PCR was the method, and the copy in TCRdb shows in-frame clones only, minus some. The table has approximately 8,800 clones, around 70% seen once; the top ten hold 8% to 9.5%. Collection took place from a patient who underwent chemoradiotherapy. These receptors were collected from a human donor with HPV-associated anogenital cancer. Each CDR3 is given with its conserved first and last residue. The order of the fields is V gene, J gene, clone size, D gene, CDR3 protein, CDR3 DNA. The D gene is left open where the match is weak. The size entry is marked missing in some rows and otherwise reads once, few, many or a size class.

TRBV7-9	TRBJ2-7	-	-	CASSLSLFVGLHEQYF	TGTGCCAGCAGCTTAAGTTTATTCGTCGGACTCCACGAGCAGTACTTC
TRBV6-5	TRBJ1-1	-	-	CASREGDTEAFF	TGTGCCAGCAGGGAGGGGGACACTGAAGCTTTCTTT
TRBV5-3	TRBJ1-5	-	-	CARSLYYREIRSQPQHF	TGTGCCAGAAGCTTGTACTATCGGGAGATTAGAAGTCAGCCCCAGCATTTT
TRBV7-2	TRBJ1-2	-	-	CASSLYGYTF	TGTGCCAGCAGCCTCTATGGCTACACCTTC
TRBV5-1	TRBJ2-2	-	-	CASSMDNTGELFF	TGCGCCAGCAGTATGGACAACACCGGGGAGCTGTTTTTT
TRBV13	TRBJ2-1	once	TRBD1	CASSLGQDGPYNEQFF	TGTGCCAGCAGCTTGGGACAGGACGGCCCCTACAATGAGCAGTTCTTC
TRBV20-1	TRBJ2-7	-	-	CSARDARKQYF	TGCAGTGCTAGAGATGCCAGGAAGCAGTACTTC
TRBV5-1	TRBJ2-1	once	-	CASSLGTINEQFF	TGCGCCAGCAGCTTAGGGACAATCAATGAGCAGTTCTTC
TRBV11-2	TRBJ2-7	-	-	CASSLDQSSTGSYEQYF	TGTGCCAGCAGCTTAGATCAAAGTAGTACAGGATCCTACGAGCAGTACTTC
TRBV28	TRBJ1-6	few	-	CASSLAGRGFNSPLHF	TGTGCCAGCAGTTTAGCTGGTAGAGGCTTTAATTCACCCCTCCACTTT
TRBV5-6	TRBJ1-3	-	-	CASSLGQQGNTIYF	TGTGCCAGCAGCTTGGGACAGCAAGGAAACACCATATATTTT